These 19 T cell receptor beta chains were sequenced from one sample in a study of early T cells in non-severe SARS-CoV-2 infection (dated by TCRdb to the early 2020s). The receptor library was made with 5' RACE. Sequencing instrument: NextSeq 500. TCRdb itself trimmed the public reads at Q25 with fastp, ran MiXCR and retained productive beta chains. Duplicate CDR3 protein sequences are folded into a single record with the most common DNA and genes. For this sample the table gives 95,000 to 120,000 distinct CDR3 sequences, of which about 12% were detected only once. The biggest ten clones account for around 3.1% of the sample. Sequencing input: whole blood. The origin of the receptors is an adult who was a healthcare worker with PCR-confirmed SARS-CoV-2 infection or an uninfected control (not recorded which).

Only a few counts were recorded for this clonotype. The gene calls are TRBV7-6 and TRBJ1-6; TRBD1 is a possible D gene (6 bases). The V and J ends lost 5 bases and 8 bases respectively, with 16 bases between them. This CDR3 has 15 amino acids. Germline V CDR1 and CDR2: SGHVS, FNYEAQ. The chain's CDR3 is CASSLSRGGYSPLHF. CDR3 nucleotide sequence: TGTGCCAGCAGCCTTTCCAGGGGTGGCTATTCACCCCTCCACTTT.

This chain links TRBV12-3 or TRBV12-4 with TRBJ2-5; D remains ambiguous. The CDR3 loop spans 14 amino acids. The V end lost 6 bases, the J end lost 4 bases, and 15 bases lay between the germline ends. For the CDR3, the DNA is TGTGCCAGCAGCCACCCGACCCGAGGAGAGACCCAGTACTTC. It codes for CASSHPTRGETQYF.

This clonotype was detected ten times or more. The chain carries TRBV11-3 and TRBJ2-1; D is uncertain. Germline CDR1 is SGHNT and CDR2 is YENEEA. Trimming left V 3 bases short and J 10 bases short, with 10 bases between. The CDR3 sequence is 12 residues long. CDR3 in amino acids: CASSLNQIEQFF. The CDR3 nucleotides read TGTGCCAGCAGCTTGAACCAAATAGAGCAGTTCTTC.

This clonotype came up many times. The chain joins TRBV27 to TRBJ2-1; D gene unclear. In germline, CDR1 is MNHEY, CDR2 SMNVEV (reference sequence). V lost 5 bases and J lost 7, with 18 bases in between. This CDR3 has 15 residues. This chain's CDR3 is CASSHPLQGVNEQFF. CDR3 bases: TGTGCCAGCAGTCACCCTCTCCAAGGAGTTAATGAGCAGTTCTTC.

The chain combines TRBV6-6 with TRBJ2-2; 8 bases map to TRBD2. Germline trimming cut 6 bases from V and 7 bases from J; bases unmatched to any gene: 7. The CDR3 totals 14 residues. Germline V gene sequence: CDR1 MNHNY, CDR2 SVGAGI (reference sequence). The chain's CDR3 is CASSPAGDVGELFF. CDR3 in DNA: TGTGCCAGCAGCCCAGCGGGAGACGTCGGGGAGCTGTTTTTT.

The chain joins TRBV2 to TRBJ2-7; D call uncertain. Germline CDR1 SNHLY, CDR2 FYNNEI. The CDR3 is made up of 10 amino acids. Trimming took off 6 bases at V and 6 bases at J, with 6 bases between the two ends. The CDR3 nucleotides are TGTGCCAGCAGAGACCCCGAGCAGTACTTC. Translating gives CASRDPEQYF. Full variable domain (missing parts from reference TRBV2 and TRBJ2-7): EPEVTQTPSHQVTQMGQEVILRCVPISNHLYFYWYRQILGQKVEFLVSFYNNEISEKSEIFDDQFSVERPDGSNFTLKIRSTKLEDSAMYFCASRDPEQYFGPGTRLTVT.

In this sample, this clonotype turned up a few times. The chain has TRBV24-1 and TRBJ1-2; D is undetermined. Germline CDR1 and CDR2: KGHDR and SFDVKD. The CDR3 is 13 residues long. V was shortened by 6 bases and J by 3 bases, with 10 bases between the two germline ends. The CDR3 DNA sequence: TGTGCCACCAGTCCTACCGGGGACTATGGCTACACCTTC. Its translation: CATSPTGDYGYTF.

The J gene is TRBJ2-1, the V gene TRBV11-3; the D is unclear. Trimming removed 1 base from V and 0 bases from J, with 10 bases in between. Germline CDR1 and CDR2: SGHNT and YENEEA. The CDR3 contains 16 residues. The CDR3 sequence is CASSLGFESSYNEQFF. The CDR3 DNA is TGTGCCAGCAGCTTAGGCTTTGAGAGCTCCTACAATGAGCAGTTCTTC.

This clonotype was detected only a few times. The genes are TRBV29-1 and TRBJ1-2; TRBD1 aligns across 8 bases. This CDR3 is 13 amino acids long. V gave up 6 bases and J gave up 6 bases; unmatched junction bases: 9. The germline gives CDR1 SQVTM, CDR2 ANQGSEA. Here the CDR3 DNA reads TGCAGCGTGGGACAGGTTTTGAGTGATGGCTACACCTTC. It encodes CSVGQVLSDGYTF. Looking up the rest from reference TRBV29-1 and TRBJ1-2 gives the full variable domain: SAVISQKPSRDICQRGTSLTIQCQVDSQVTMMFWYRQQPGQSLTLIATANQGSEATYESGFVIDKFPISRPNLTFSTLTVSNMSPEDSSIYLCSVGQVLSDGYTFGSGTRLTVV.

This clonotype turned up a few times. CDR3 in amino acids: CASSVGITVLTDTQYF. In DNA form, the CDR3 reads TGTGCCAGCAGCGTAGGGATAACAGTCCTCACAGATACGCAGTATTTT. The chain links TRBV9 to TRBJ2-3, with D unclear. The CDR3 has 16 amino acids. Germline V CDR1 and CDR2: SGDLS, YYNGEE. V dropped 0 bases and J dropped 2 bases, with 13 bases sitting between them.

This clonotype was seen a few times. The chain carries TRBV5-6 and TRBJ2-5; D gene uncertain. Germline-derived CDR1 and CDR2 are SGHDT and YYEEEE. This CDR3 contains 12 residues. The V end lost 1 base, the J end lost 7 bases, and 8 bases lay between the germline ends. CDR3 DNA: TGTGCCAGCAGCTTGACTTCGGGGACCCAGTACTTC. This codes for CASSLTSGTQYF.

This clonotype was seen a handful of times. CDR3 nucleotides: TGTGCCAGCAGTCGACGACAGGCCAGCTCCTACGAGCAGTACTTC. The encoded protein is CASSRRQASSYEQYF. V gene TRBV6-2 or TRBV6-3 combines with J gene TRBJ2-7; possibly TRBD1 for D (6 bases). The CDR3 has 15 residues. The germline V gene encodes CDR1 MNHEY and CDR2 SVGEGT. Trimming cost V 5 bases and J 0 bases, with 14 bases left between them.

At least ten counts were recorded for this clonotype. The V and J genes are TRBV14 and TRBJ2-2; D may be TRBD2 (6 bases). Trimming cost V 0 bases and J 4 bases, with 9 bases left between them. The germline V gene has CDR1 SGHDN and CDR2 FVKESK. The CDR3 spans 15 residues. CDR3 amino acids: CASSQDSGTTGELFF. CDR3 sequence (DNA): TGTGCCAGCAGCCAAGATAGCGGCACCACCGGGGAGCTGTTTTTT.

The CDR3 DNA is TGTGCCATCACTATAGGACTAGCGGGAGGACCGGGTGAGCAGTTCTTC. Amino acids: CAITIGLAGGPGEQFF. The chain couples TRBV10-3 to TRBJ2-1; 14 bases map to TRBD2. The trim removed 7 bases at V and 9 bases at J, leaving 11 bases unmatched. From germline, CDR1 is ENHRY and CDR2 SYGVKD. The CDR3 length is 16 residues.

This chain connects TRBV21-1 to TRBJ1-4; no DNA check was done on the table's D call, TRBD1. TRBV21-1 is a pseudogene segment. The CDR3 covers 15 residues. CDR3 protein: CASSPRGGFNEKLFF. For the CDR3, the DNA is TGTGCCAGCAGTCCCCGGGGGGGATTTAATGAAAAACTGTTTTTT.

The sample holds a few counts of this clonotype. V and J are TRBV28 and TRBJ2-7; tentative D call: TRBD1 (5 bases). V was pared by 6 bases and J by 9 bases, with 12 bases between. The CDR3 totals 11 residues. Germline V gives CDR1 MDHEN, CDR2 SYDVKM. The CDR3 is CASSLSQGQYF. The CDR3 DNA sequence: TGTGCCAGCAGCTTAAGCCAGGGGCAGTACTTC. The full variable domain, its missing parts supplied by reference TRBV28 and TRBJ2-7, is DVKVTQSSRYLVKRTGEKVFLECVQDMDHENMFWYRQDPGLGLRLIYFSYDVKMKEKGDIPEGYSVSREKKERFSLILESASTNQTSMYLCASSLSQGQYFGPGTRLTVT.

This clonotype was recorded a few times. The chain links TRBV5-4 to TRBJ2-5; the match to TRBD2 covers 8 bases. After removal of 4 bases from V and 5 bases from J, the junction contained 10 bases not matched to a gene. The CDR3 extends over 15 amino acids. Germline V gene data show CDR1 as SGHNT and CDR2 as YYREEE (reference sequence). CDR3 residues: CASSHVAGGGETQYF. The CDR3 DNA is TGTGCCAGCAGCCATGTGGCGGGAGGTGGGGAGACCCAGTACTTC.

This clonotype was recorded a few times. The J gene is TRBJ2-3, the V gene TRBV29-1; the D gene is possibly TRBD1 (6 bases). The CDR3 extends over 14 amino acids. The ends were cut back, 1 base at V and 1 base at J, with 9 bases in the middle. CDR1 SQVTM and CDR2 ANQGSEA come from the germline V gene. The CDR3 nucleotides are TGCAGCGTTGAAGGGGACACCGGCACAGATACGCAGTATTTT. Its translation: CSVEGDTGTDTQYF.

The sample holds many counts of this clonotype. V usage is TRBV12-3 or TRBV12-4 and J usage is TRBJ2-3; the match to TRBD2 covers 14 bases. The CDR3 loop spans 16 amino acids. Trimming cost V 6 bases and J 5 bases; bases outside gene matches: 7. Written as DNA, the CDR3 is TGTGCCAGCAGATCGGGACTAGCGGGGGCCGGAGATACGCAGTATTTT. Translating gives CASRSGLAGAGDTQYF.